The sequence of this T cell receptor beta chain was determined in a study of blood T cell repertoires in COVID-19. About the study: COVID-19 samples from acute and convalescent phases originated in the United States, Italy and Spain. T cells, B-cell-depleted T cells, or PBMCs supplied cDNA or gDNA.

Germline CDR1 is SGHTA and CDR2 is FQGNSA. CDR3 size: 17 residues. J was trimmed by 1 base and V by 2 bases; bases with no gene match: 7. Authors' data handling: Amplifying reference gene primers gave estimates of nucleated cell counts. This table comes from immunoSEQ multiplex PCR, and its TCRdb copy is limited to in-frame clones, with some not included. V and J calls and clone size are those listed in that table; D and trimming were worked out from the DNA. The data hold 250,000 to 300,000 clones, with roughly 83% observed a single time. There are a few counts of this clone. The sample was peripheral blood. The chain recombines TRBV7-2 with TRBJ1-3; 8 bases match TRBD1. The clonotype was recovered from a man in his sixties who had recovered from COVID-19. The CDR3 here is CASSLTRTGTSGNTIYF. The CDR3 nucleotides are TGTGCCAGCAGCTTAACGAGGACAGGGACATCTGGAAACACCATATATTTT.